A selection of T cell receptor beta chains follows, all from one sample in a study of Ad26.COV2.S vaccination and SARS-CoV-2 variants. Profiling relied on immunoSEQ multiplex PCR, and the TCRdb table lists in-frame clones only, not all of them. The sample lists roughly 140,000 clones; roughly 85% were seen once. Sequenced material: peripheral blood, taken after recovery from COVID-19. The receptors stem from a human donor who had recovered from COVID-19. Both conserved end residues are part of each CDR3. The D gene is left open where the match is weak. Size is omitted from some rows. Given values are once, few, many or a class for expanded clones.

cdr3_aa: CSAPGGVPMNTEAFF
cdr3_nt: TGCAGCGCTCCGGGGGGGGTGCCCATGAACACTGAAGCTTTCTTT
d_call: -
clone_size: -
j_call: TRBJ1-1
v_call: TRBV29-1

cdr3_aa: CASSWTGSYNEQFF
cdr3_nt: TGTGCCAGCAGCTGGACAGGGTCTTACAATGAGCAGTTCTTC
d_call: TRBD1
clone_size: -
j_call: TRBJ2-1
v_call: TRBV2

cdr3_aa: CASSLDPGQGVEQYF
cdr3_nt: TGTGCCAGCAGCTTAGATCCCGGACAGGGGGTCGAGCAGTACTTC
d_call: TRBD1
clone_size: -
j_call: TRBJ2-7
v_call: TRBV11-2

cdr3_aa: CSASQGYEQYF
cdr3_nt: TGCAGTGCTTCACAGGGCTACGAGCAGTACTTC
d_call: -
clone_size: -
j_call: TRBJ2-7
v_call: TRBV20-1

cdr3_aa: CASSPRTGGEQYF
cdr3_nt: TGTGCCAGCAGCCCCAGGACAGGCGGGGAGCAGTACTTC
d_call: TRBD1
clone_size: -
j_call: TRBJ2-7
v_call: TRBV14

cdr3_aa: CASSLDWGGEAFF
cdr3_nt: TGTGCCAGCAGCTTAGATTGGGGGGGTGAAGCTTTCTTT
d_call: -
clone_size: -
j_call: TRBJ1-1
v_call: TRBV7-9

cdr3_aa: CASSLQHHSGANVLTF
cdr3_nt: TGTGCCAGCAGTCTGCAACACCACTCTGGGGCCAACGTCCTGACTTTC
d_call: -
clone_size: -
j_call: TRBJ2-6
v_call: TRBV6-2/TRBV6-3

cdr3_aa: CASSPKGGPGYDGYTF
cdr3_nt: TGTGCCAGCTCACCTAAGGGCGGTCCCGGTTATGATGGCTACACCTTC
d_call: -
clone_size: -
j_call: TRBJ1-2
v_call: TRBV18

cdr3_aa: CASNRPGDSSSGNTIYF
cdr3_nt: TGTGCCAGTAACCGACCAGGCGACAGCTCCTCTGGAAACACCATATATTTT
d_call: -
clone_size: few
j_call: TRBJ1-3
v_call: TRBV19

cdr3_aa: CASSRGGDEQFF
cdr3_nt: TGTGCCAGCAGTAGGGGAGGGGATGAGCAGTTCTTC
d_call: TRBD2
clone_size: -
j_call: TRBJ2-1
v_call: TRBV6-5

cdr3_aa: CASSQEWGRTTSSGANVLTF
cdr3_nt: TGTGCCAGCAGCCAAGAATGGGGACGGACCACGAGCTCTGGGGCCAACGTCCTGACTTTC
d_call: -
clone_size: once
j_call: TRBJ2-6
v_call: TRBV3-1/TRBV3-2

cdr3_aa: CASSEYGQNYEQYF
cdr3_nt: TGTGCCAGCAGTGAATATGGACAGAACTACGAGCAGTACTTC
d_call: -
clone_size: -
j_call: TRBJ2-7
v_call: TRBV25-1

cdr3_aa: CASRIQGQHTEAFF
cdr3_nt: TGTGCCAGCAGAATACAGGGCCAGCACACTGAAGCTTTCTTT
d_call: -
clone_size: -
j_call: TRBJ1-1
v_call: TRBV3-1/TRBV3-2

cdr3_aa: CASSQEVREPYEQYF
cdr3_nt: TGCGCCAGCAGCCAAGAAGTCAGGGAACCCTACGAGCAGTACTTC
d_call: -
clone_size: -
j_call: TRBJ2-7
v_call: TRBV4-1

cdr3_aa: CASSGDTATNEKLFF
cdr3_nt: TGCGCCAGCAGCGGGGACACGGCAACTAATGAAAAACTGTTTTTT
d_call: -
clone_size: -
j_call: TRBJ1-4
v_call: TRBV5-1

cdr3_aa: CASSLPGAAGNTIYF
cdr3_nt: TGTGCCAGCAGTTTACCCGGGGCGGCGGGAAACACCATATATTTT
d_call: -
clone_size: once
j_call: TRBJ1-3
v_call: TRBV28